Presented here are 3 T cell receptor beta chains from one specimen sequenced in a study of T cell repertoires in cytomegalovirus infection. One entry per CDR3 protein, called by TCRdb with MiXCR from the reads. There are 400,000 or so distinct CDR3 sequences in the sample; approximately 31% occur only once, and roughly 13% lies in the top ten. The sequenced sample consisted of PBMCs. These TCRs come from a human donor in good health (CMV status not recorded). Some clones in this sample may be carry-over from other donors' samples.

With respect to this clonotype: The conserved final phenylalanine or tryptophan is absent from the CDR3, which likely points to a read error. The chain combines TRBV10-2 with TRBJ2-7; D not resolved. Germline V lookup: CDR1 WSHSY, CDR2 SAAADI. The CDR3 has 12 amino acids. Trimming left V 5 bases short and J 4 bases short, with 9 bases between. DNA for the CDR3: TGCGCCAGCAGTCAACGGACGTACGAGCAGTACTGC. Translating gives CASSQRTYEQYC.

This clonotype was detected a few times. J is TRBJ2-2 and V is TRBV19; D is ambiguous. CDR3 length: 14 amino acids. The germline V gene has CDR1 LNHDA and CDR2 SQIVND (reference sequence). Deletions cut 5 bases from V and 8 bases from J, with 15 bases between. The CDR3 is CASSSTFVPGELFF. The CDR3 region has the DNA TGTGCCAGTAGTTCTACTTTCGTCCCGGGGGAGCTGTTTTTT.

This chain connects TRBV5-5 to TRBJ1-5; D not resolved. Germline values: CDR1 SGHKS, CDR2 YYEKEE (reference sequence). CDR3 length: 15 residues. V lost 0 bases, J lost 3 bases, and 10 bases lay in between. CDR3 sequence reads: CASSLGSGPNQPQHF. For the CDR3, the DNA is TGTGCCAGCAGCTTGGGTTCCGGCCCCAATCAGCCCCAGCATTTT.